The rows below give T cell receptor beta chains drawn from one sample of a study of early T cells in non-severe SARS-CoV-2 infection. TCRdb redid the calling of the 5' RACE reads with MiXCR, one entry per CDR3 protein. The sample comprises 60,000 to 80,000 distinct CDR3 sequences, about 12% of which are singletons, and 3.5% to 4.5% rests with the top ten. What was sequenced was whole blood. All receptors come from an adult who was a healthcare worker with PCR-confirmed SARS-CoV-2 infection or an uninfected control (not recorded which). Both conserved end residues are part of each CDR3. D genes are given only for firm matches. Not all rows give a size; the values are once, few, many and, for expanded clones, a class.

abundance	len	v_gene	d_gene	j_gene	CDR3nt	CDR3aa
.	15	TRBV5-1	TRBD2	TRBJ2-2	TGCGCCAGCAGCCAGGGACTAGTCCAGCCCGGGGAGCTGTTTTTT	CASSQGLVQPGELFF
.	13	TRBV5-1	.	TRBJ2-5	TGCGCCAGCAGTTTGGGGGCCCGAGAGACCCAGTACTTC	CASSLGARETQYF
many	17	TRBV6-1	TRBD2	TRBJ2-7	TGTGCCAGCAGTGAGCCCCTAGCGGGAGGGAGTGACTACGAGCAGTACTTC	CASSEPLAGGSDYEQYF
few	15	TRBV28	.	TRBJ1-5	TGTGCCAGCAGTCCCCCAGGGACCAGCAATCAGCCCCAGCATTTT	CASSPPGTSNQPQHF
.	13	TRBV5-1	.	TRBJ2-1	TGCGCCAGCAGCTTGACAGCAGGGAATGAGCAGTTCTTC	CASSLTAGNEQFF
few	14	TRBV28	TRBD2	TRBJ2-1	TGTGCCAGCAGTTTGTCGGCGGGAGCTTATGAGCAGTTCTTC	CASSLSAGAYEQFF
.	15	TRBV5-8	.	TRBJ2-1	TGTGCCAGCAGCTTGGGGCCGGGAGATGACGATGAGCAGTTCTTC	CASSLGPGDDDEQFF
many	14	TRBV6-2/TRBV6-3	.	TRBJ2-6	TGTGCCAGCAGTGCAGGGGAGGGGGCCAACGTCCTGACTTTC	CASSAGEGANVLTF
few	15	TRBV14	.	TRBJ2-1	TGTGCCAGCAGCCAAGCCGCCAGGGTCAGCAATGAGCAGTTCTTC	CASSQAARVSNEQFF
few	16	TRBV18	TRBD1	TRBJ1-5	TGTGCCAGCTCACCCGAGACAGGGACAGGCAATCAGCCCCAGCATTTT	CASSPETGTGNQPQHF
many	16	TRBV29-1	TRBD2	TRBJ2-1	TGCAGCGTTGATGGACTAGCGGTCCTGACGGGGAATGAGCAGTTCTTC	CSVDGLAVLTGNEQFF
few	16	TRBV11-2	TRBD1	TRBJ2-1	TGTGCCAGCAGCTTCGCGACTGGACAGGGTAGGAATGAGCAGTTCTTC	CASSFATGQGRNEQFF
few	14	TRBV13	.	TRBJ2-7	TGTGCCAGCAGCTCCCTGAGAGGAGCCTACGAGCAGTACTTC	CASSSLRGAYEQYF
medium-sized	15	TRBV27	TRBD2	TRBJ2-7	TGTGCCAGCAGGGGGCCTAGCGGGAGTATTTACGAGCAGTACTTC	CASRGPSGSIYEQYF
many	15	TRBV7-2	TRBD2	TRBJ2-5	TGTGCCAGCAGCTTAGGGACTAGCGGGAAAGAGACCCAGTACTTC	CASSLGTSGKETQYF
few	16	TRBV7-9	.	TRBJ1-5	TGTGCCAGCAGCTTAACCGGGGGACTGAATGATCAGCCCCAGCATTTT	CASSLTGGLNDQPQHF
many	17	TRBV5-1	TRBD2	TRBJ2-1	TGCGCCAGCAGCTCCACGGGACTAGCGGGAGCCTACAATGAGCAGTTCTTC	CASSSTGLAGAYNEQFF
many	14	TRBV18	.	TRBJ2-3	TGTGCCAGCTCACCATCCTGGGGGCCAGATACGCAGTATTTT	CASSPSWGPDTQYF
.	18	TRBV5-1	TRBD2	TRBJ2-1	TGCGCCAGCAGCTTGGCCCTAGCGGGGACCGGCTCCTACAATGAGCAGTTCTTC	CASSLALAGTGSYNEQFF
many	13	TRBV28	.	TRBJ1-2	TGTGCCAGCAGTTTTCAAGATGACTATGGCTACACCTTC	CASSFQDDYGYTF
.	11	TRBV6-5	.	TRBJ2-7	TGTGCCAGCAGTTACGGGCACGAGCAGTACTTC	CASSYGHEQYF
many	12	TRBV30	.	TRBJ2-7	TGTGCCTGGAGTGTCGGGCACGGCGAGCAGTACTTC	CAWSVGHGEQYF
many	14	TRBV11-1	.	TRBJ2-3	TGTGCCAGCAGCTTAGCATACGAGGGGAATACGCAGTATTTT	CASSLAYEGNTQYF
few	18	TRBV7-6	.	TRBJ2-2	TGTGCCAGCAGCTTAAGTATTCGTAGCAGCCTGAACACCGGGGAGCTGTTTTTT	CASSLSIRSSLNTGELFF
.	15	TRBV7-9	.	TRBJ2-5	TGTGCCAGCAGCTCCCGGACAGCGGACGGGAAGACCCAGTACTTC	CASSSRTADGKTQYF
many	16	TRBV20-1	TRBD1	TRBJ2-1	TGCAGTGCTAGGCCCCCTGACAGGGGGCTCCACAATGAGCAGTTCTTC	CSARPPDRGLHNEQFF
.	13	TRBV2	TRBD2	TRBJ2-3	TGTGCCACCGATTCTAGCGGCAGGGATACGCAGTATTTT	CATDSSGRDTQYF
many	16	TRBV3-1	TRBD2	TRBJ2-7	TGTGCCAGCAGCCCCTACACAGCGGGGGTCTCCTACGAGCAGTACTTC	CASSPYTAGVSYEQYF
many	16	TRBV3-1	.	TRBJ2-6	TGTGCCAGCAGCCAAGAGGCCGGCTCTGGGGCCAACGTCCTGACTTTC	CASSQEAGSGANVLTF
.	14	TRBV12-3/TRBV12-4	.	TRBJ1-2	TGTGCCAGCAGTTCAGGCAGCCATAACTATGGCTACACCTTC	CASSSGSHNYGYTF
few	14	TRBV4-2	TRBD2	TRBJ2-5	TGTGCCAGCAGCCAAGAGACTAGCGGAGAGACCCAGTACTTC	CASSQETSGETQYF
many	16	TRBV18	.	TRBJ1-5	TGTGCCAGCTCACAAAATGAGGGTCGAGCCTATCAGCCCCAGCATTTT	CASSQNEGRAYQPQHF
many	15	TRBV20-1	TRBD2	TRBJ2-7	TGCAGTGCTAGAGAGGTACTAGCGGATACCTACGAGCAGTACTTC	CSAREVLADTYEQYF
.	16	TRBV3-1	TRBD2	TRBJ2-3	TGTGCCAGCAGCCAAGATGAACTAGCGAGGACAGATACGCAGTATTTT	CASSQDELARTDTQYF
many	13	TRBV27	TRBD1	TRBJ2-7	TGTGCCAGCCGACGGACAGGGGGCCCCGAGCAGTACTTC	CASRRTGGPEQYF
few	17	TRBV19	TRBD1	TRBJ2-3	TGTGCCAGTAGTTACTCTACCGGGACAGGAGGGACAGATACGCAGTATTTT	CASSYSTGTGGTDTQYF
few	14	TRBV18	.	TRBJ2-7	TGTGCCAGCTCCCCAGCCGGCTCCACCTACGAGCAGTACTTC	CASSPAGSTYEQYF
few	16	TRBV5-1	.	TRBJ2-5	TGCGCCAGCAGCGCGGAGGGTAGCGGTCTGCTGGAGACCCAGTACTTC	CASSAEGSGLLETQYF
many	14	TRBV3-1	TRBD2	TRBJ2-7	TGTGCCAGCAGGGCGCGGGAGAGTTCCTACGAGCAGTACTTC	CASRARESSYEQYF
many	16	TRBV7-2	TRBD2	TRBJ2-3	TGTGCCAGCAGCGCGCCCGGGACTAGAAGCACAGATACGCAGTATTTT	CASSAPGTRSTDTQYF
.	17	TRBV27	TRBD1	TRBJ1-2	TGTGCCAGCAGTTTAGGGGGACAGGGGGCGAAGGGTTATGGCTACACCTTC	CASSLGGQGAKGYGYTF
.	11	TRBV20-1	.	TRBJ2-5	TGCAGTGCCCTAGTCCAAGAGACCCAGTACTTC	CSALVQETQYF
many	15	TRBV6-2/TRBV6-3	TRBD2	TRBJ2-1	TGTGCCAGCAGTCAAGCGGGAGGGCCTTACAATGAGCAGTTCTTC	CASSQAGGPYNEQFF
many	15	TRBV6-5	.	TRBJ2-1	TGTGCCAGCAGTCTCCCCGGGACACCCTACAATGAGCAGTTCTTC	CASSLPGTPYNEQFF
many	15	TRBV6-6	TRBD2	TRBJ2-3	TGTGCCAGCAGTGTAGCGGGAGTTTCGACAGATACGCAGTATTTT	CASSVAGVSTDTQYF
.	14	TRBV20-1	.	TRBJ1-1	TGCAGTGCTCCTGTCAATGAACTGAACACTGAAGCTTTCTTT	CSAPVNELNTEAFF
.	17	TRBV7-2	.	TRBJ2-2	.	CASSHRGSGRAGELFFF
many	13	TRBV20-1	.	TRBJ1-5	TGCAGTGCTAGGGACAGAAATAACCAGCCCCAGCATTTT	CSARDRNNQPQHF
.	15	TRBV5-1	TRBD1	TRBJ1-5	TGCGCCAGCAGCAGGGACAGCAGTAGCAATCAGCCCCAGCATTTT	CASSRDSSSNQPQHF
many	19	TRBV2	TRBD2	TRBJ2-4	TGTGCCAGCAGTGAAGAAGGGCTAGCGGGAGGCGGAGCCAAAAACATTCAGTACTTC	CASSEEGLAGGGAKNIQYF
many	16	TRBV7-2	.	TRBJ1-5	TGTGCCAGCAGCTTAGAACCACTGGGCGGGGGTCAGCCCCAGCATTTT	CASSLEPLGGGQPQHF
few	14	TRBV5-6	.	TRBJ1-2	TGTGCCAGCAGCTCCCAACAGGGAATTCGTGGCTACACCTTC	CASSSQQGIRGYTF
.	13	TRBV28	TRBD2	TRBJ2-1	TGTGCCAGCAGTTTGTCCAGCGGGGAGGCCTTGTTCTTC	CASSLSSGEALFF
.	12	TRBV29-1	.	TRBJ2-3	TGCAGCGTTGTATCCGGCACAGATACGCAGTATTTT	CSVVSGTDTQYF